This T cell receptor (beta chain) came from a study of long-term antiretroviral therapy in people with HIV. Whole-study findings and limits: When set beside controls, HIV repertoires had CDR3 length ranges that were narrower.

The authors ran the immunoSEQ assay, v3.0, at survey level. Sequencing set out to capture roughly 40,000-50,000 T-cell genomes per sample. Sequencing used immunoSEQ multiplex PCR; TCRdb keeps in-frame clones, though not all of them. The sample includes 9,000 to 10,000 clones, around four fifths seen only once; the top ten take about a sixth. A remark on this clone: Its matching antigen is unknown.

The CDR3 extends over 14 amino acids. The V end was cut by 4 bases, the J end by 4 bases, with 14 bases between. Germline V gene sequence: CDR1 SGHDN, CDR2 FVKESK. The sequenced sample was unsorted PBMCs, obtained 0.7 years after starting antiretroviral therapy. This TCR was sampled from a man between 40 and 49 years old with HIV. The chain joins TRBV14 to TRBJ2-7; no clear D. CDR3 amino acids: CASSPVSFGYEQYF. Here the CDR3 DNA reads TGTGCCAGCAGCCCCGTTTCTTTCGGTTACGAGCAGTACTTC.